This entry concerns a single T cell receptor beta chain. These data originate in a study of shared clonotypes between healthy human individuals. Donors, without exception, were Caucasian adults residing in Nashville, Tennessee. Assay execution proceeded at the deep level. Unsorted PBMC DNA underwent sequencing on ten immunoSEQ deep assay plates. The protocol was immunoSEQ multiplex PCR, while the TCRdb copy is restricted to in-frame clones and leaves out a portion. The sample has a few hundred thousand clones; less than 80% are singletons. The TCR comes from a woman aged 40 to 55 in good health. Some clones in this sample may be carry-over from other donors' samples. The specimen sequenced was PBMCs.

DNA of the CDR3: TGTGCCAGCAGCTTAGCTTTGGGCTCTGTCTACGAGCAGTACTTC. It encodes CASSLALGSVYEQYF. J is TRBJ2-7 and V is TRBV7-2; D gene uncertain. The CDR3 covers 15 residues. V was pared by 0 bases and J by 3 bases, with 12 bases between. Germline CDR1 is SGHTA and CDR2 is FQGNSA.